Sequencing of this TCR beta chain was carried out in a study of T cells in pancreatic ductal adenocarcinoma. No neoadjuvant therapy was given to the selected pancreatic ductal adenocarcinoma patients before their surgery. Here immunoSEQ multiplex PCR was the method, and the copy in TCRdb shows in-frame clones only, minus some. This sample has roughly 11,000 clones; 75% to 90% occur once, and the top ten carry less than 20%. The TCR sequence derives from a human donor with pancreatic ductal adenocarcinoma. The sequencing input was PBMCs.

The CDR3 spells CASSEFGAVVLQPQHF. For the CDR3, the DNA is TGTGCCAGCAGTGAATTTGGGGCCGTTGTGCTTCAGCCCCAGCATTTT. J is TRBJ1-5 and V is TRBV6-1, with a possible D match to TRBD1 (5 bases). Trimming shortened V by 2 bases and J by 6 bases, and 17 bases separated the two germline ends. The CDR3 length is 16 residues. The germline V gene encodes CDR1 MNHNS and CDR2 SASEGT.